This passage covers 8 T cell receptor beta chains from one sample sequenced in a study of blood T cell repertoires in COVID-19. The assay was immunoSEQ multiplex PCR, and TCRdb's table has in-frame clones only and misses some. The sample yields 240,000 or so clones, 81% seen once. The specimen was peripheral blood. The receptors derive from an elderly woman with COVID-19, enrolled during active disease.

The chain employs TRBV15 and TRBJ1-1; D ambiguous. Trimming shortened V by 1 base and J by 2 bases, and 11 bases separated the two germline ends. The CDR3 sequence is 15 residues long. From germline, CDR1 is LNHNV and CDR2 YYDKDF (reference sequence). CDR3 protein: CATSRVDKANTEAFF. CDR3 in DNA: TGTGCCACCAGCAGAGTCGACAAGGCCAACACTGAAGCTTTCTTT.

The chain has TRBV30 and TRBJ2-7; 11 bases map to TRBD1. The V gene's germline CDR1 is GTSNPN and CDR2 SVGIG (reference sequence). The CDR3 is 14 residues long. The V segment lost 4 bases and the J segment 7 bases; nucleotides outside the gene matches: 9. CDR3 nucleotide sequence: TGTGCCTGGACTCGGACAGGGGGCTCTAGGGAGCAGTACTTC. Amino acid sequence: CAWTRTGGSREQYF. Full variable domain (rest looked up from reference TRBV30 and TRBJ2-7): SQTIHQWPATLVQPVGSPLSLECTVEGTSNPNLYWYRQAAGRGLQLLFYSVGIGQISSEVPQNLSASRPQDRQFILSSKKLLLSDSGFYLCAWTRTGGSREQYFGPGTRLTVT.

This clone was seen only a few times. This chain links TRBV2 with TRBJ2-2; D uncertain. This CDR3 is built from 13 residues. V was cut by 5 bases and J by 7 bases, with 11 bases left in between. The germline gives CDR1 SNHLY, CDR2 FYNNEI. CDR3 sequence: CASSTRLDGELFF. CDR3 DNA sequence: TGTGCCAGCAGTACGAGACTGGACGGGGAGCTGTTTTTT.

The J gene is TRBJ2-6, the V gene TRBV2; the match to TRBD2 covers 7 bases. The germline gives CDR1 SNHLY, CDR2 FYNNEI. V was clipped by 4 bases and J by 4 bases; unmatched bases: 13. The CDR3 extends over 18 amino acids. CDR3 region: CASSGEGRLLSGANVLTF. The CDR3 coding sequence is TGTGCCAGCAGTGGGGAGGGGAGATTACTAAGCGGGGCCAACGTCCTGACTTTC.

The chain links TRBV10-3 to TRBJ1-1; D may be TRBD1 (5 bases). The V end lost 0 bases, the J end lost 5 bases, and 10 bases lay between the germline ends. CDR3 length equals 14 residues. Germline values: CDR1 ENHRY, CDR2 SYGVKD. CDR3 protein: CAISESGRTTEAFF. The CDR3 nucleotides are TGTGCCATCAGTGAGTCAGGTCGGACAACTGAAGCTTTCTTT.

The J gene is TRBJ2-7, the V gene TRBV5-4, with a tentative D call TRBD2 (5 bases). CDR3 size: 13 residues. Trimming removed 7 bases from V and 3 bases from J, with 14 bases in between. Germline V gene data show CDR1 as SGHNT and CDR2 as YYREEE (reference sequence). CDR3 sequence reads: CASSGSGNYEQYF. CDR3 bases: TGTGCCAGCTCCGGGTCGGGAAACTACGAGCAGTACTTC.

The V call is TRBV3-1 (or the pseudogene TRBV3-2), the J call TRBJ2-1, with 12 bases fitting TRBD2. V was clipped by 1 base and J by 8 bases; unmatched bases: 6. The CDR3 spans 16 residues. The V gene's germline CDR1 is LGHDT and CDR2 YNNKEL (reference sequence). The CDR3 sequence: CASSQVGSSGRDEQFF. CDR3 DNA sequence: TGTGCCAGCAGCCAAGTCGGGTCTAGCGGGAGGGATGAGCAGTTCTTC.

The genes are TRBV10-3 and TRBJ2-3; 13 bases are shared with TRBD2. The germline gives CDR1 ENHRY, CDR2 SYGVKD. The length of the CDR3 is 15 residues. Trimming at V came to 2 bases and at J to 5 bases, leaving 1 base not matched to a gene. The CDR3 spells CAISEGTSGKDTQYF. The CDR3 DNA reads TGTGCCATCAGTGAGGGGACTAGCGGGAAAGATACGCAGTATTTT.